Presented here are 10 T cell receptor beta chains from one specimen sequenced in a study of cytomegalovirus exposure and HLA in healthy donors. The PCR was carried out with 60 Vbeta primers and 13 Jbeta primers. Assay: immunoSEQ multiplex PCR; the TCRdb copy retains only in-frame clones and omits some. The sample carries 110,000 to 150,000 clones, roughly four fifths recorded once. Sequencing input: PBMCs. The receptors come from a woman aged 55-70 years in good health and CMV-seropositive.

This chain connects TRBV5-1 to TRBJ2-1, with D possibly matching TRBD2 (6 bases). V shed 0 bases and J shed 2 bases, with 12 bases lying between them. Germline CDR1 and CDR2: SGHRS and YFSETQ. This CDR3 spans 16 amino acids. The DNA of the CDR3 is TGCGCCAGCAGCTTGGTACTAGCTGATACCTACAATGAGCAGTTCTTC. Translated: CASSLVLADTYNEQFF.

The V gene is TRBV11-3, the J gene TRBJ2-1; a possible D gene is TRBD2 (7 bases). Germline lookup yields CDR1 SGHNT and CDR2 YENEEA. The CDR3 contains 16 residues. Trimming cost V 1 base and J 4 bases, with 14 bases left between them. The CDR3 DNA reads TGTGCCAGCAGCTTAGTTTGGAGCGGGACATACAATGAGCAGTTCTTC. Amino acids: CASSLVWSGTYNEQFF.

CDR3 DNA sequence: TGTGCCACCAGCAGACCACTCCGGTGGGAAGCTTTCTTT. This codes for CATSRPLRWEAFF. The genes are TRBV15 and TRBJ1-1; no clear D. The CDR3 is 13 amino acids. CDR1 is LNHNV, CDR2 YYDKDF, per germline (reference sequence). Trimming removed 2 bases at V and 8 bases at J, with 12 bases between. Looking up the rest from reference TRBV15 and TRBJ1-1 gives the full variable domain: DAMVIQNPRYQVTQFGKPVTLSCSQTLNHNVMYWYQQKSSQAPKLLFHYYDKDFNNEADTPDNFQSRRPNTSFCFLDIRSPGLGDTAMYLCATSRPLRWEAFFGQGTRLTVV.

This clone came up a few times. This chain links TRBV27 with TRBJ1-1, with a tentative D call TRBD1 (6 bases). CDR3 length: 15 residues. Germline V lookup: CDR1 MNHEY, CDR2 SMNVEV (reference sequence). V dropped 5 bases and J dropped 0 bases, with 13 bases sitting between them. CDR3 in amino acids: CASSRTVFMNTEAFF. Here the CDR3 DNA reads TGTGCCAGCAGTAGGACAGTCTTCATGAACACTGAAGCTTTCTTT.

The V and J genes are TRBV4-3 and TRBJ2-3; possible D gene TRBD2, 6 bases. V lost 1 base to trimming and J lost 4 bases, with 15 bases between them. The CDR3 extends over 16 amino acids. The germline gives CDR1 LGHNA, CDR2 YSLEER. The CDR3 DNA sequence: TGCGCCAGCAGCCAAGGGGGCGGGAAAGCGGCAGATACGCAGTATTTT. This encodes CASSQGGGKAADTQYF.

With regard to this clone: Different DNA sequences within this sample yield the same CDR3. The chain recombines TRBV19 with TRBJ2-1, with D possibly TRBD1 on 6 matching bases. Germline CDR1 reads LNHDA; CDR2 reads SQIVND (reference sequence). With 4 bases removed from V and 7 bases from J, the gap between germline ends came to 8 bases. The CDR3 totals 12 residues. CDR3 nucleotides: TGTGCCAGTAGTAGAACAGGGAATGAGCAGTTCTTC. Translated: CASSRTGNEQFF.

CDR3 protein: CASSPTGGSSYNEQFF. DNA for the CDR3: TGTGCCAGCTCCCCTACGGGGGGGAGCTCCTACAATGAGCAGTTCTTC. This chain links TRBV18 with TRBJ2-1; 8 bases align to TRBD2. In germline, CDR1 is KGHSH, CDR2 LQKENI. J was trimmed by 0 bases and V by 6 bases; bases with no gene match: 7. The CDR3 contains 16 residues. Combining the CDR3 with reference TRBV18 and TRBJ2-1 gives the whole variable domain NAGVMQNPRHLVRRRGQEARLRCSPMKGHSHVYWYRQLPEEGLKFMVYLQKENIIDESGMPKERFSAEFPKEGPSILRIQQVVRGDSAAYFCASSPTGGSSYNEQFFGPGTRLTVL.

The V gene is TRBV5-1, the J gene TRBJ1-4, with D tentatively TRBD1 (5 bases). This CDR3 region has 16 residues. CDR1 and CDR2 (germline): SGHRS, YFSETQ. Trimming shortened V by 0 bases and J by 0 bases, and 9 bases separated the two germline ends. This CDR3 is CASSLVGEATNEKLFF. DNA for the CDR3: TGCGCCAGCAGCTTGGTAGGGGAGGCAACTAATGAAAAACTGTTTTTT.

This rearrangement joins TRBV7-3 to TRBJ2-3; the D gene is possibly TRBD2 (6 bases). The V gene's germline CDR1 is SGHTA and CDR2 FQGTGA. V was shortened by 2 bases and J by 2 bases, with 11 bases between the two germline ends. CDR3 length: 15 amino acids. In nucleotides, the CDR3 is TGTGCCAGCAGCTTAGGTGCTAGCGCCACAGATACGCAGTATTTT. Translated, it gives CASSLGASATDTQYF.

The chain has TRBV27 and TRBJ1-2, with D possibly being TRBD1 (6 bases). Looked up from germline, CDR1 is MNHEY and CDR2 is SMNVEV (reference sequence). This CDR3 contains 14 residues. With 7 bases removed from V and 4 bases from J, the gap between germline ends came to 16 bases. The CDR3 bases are TGTGCCAGCAAACCAGACAGGTTCTCCTATGGCTACACCTTC. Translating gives CASKPDRFSYGYTF.